This entry describes one TCR beta chain. What it recognizes is unknown. Germline V gene data show CDR1 as GTSNPN and CDR2 as SVGIG (reference sequence). Trimming removed 0 bases from V and 4 bases from J, with 7 bases in between. The length of the CDR3 is 13 residues. The assay was carried out at the deep level. For sorted subsets, about 0.2 ug DNA per replicate equaled approximately 32,000 T cell genomes. TCRdb keeps only in-frame clones here, not all; method: immunoSEQ multiplex PCR. The sample comprises some 680,000 clones, around 73% of which are singletons, and around 2% rests with the top ten. This specimen comes from a study of shared clonotypes between healthy human individuals. Study observations and caveats: Approximately 4.9% of naive CD4 clonotypes were shared across a handful of donors. Naive subsets generally had larger estimated richness than memory subsets.

V is TRBV30 and J is TRBJ1-3; D unresolved. Sequences were obtained from memory CD4+ T cells sorted from blood. Subset specified: CD45RA-negative fraction. The TCR originated in a woman aged 25 to 39 in good health. The CDR3 region has the DNA TGTGCCTGGAGTGTAGGCAGCGGAAACACCATATATTTT. Its protein product is CAWSVGSGNTIYF.